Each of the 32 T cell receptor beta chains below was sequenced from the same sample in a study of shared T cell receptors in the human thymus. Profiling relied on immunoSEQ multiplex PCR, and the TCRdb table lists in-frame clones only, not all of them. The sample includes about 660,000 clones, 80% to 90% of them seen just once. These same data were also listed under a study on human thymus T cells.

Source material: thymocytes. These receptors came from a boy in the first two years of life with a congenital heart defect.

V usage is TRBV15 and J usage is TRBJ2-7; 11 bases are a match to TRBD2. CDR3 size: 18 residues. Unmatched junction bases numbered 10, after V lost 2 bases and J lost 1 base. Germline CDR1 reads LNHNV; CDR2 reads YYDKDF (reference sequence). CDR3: CATSRLTRLAGLSYEQYF. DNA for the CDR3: TGTGCCACCAGCAGACTCACAAGACTAGCGGGATTATCCTACGAGCAGTACTTC.

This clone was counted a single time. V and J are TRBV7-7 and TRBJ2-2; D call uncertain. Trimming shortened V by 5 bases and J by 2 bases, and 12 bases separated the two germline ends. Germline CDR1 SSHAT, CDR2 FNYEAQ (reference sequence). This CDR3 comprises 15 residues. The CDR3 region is CASSLTFHNTGELFF. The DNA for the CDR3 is TGTGCCAGCAGCCTCACTTTCCATAACACCGGGGAGCTGTTTTTT.

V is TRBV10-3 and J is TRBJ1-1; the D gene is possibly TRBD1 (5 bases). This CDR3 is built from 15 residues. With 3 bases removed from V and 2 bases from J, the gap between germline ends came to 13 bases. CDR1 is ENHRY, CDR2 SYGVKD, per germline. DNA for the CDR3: TGTGCCATCAGTGAACGACAGTTCGCTAACACTGAAGCTTTCTTT. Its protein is CAISERQFANTEAFF.

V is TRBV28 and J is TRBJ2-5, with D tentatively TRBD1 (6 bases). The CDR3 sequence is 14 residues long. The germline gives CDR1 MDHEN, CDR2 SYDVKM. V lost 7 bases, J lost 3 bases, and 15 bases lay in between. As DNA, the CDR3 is TGTGCCAGCAAACGCCCCGGACAGAAAGAGACCCAGTACTTC. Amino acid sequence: CASKRPGQKETQYF.

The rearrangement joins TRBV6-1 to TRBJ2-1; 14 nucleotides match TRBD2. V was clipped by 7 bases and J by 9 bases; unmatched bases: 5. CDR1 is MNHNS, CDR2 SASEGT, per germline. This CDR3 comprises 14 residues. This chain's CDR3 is CASTGLAGGVEQFF. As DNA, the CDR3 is TGTGCCAGCACTGGACTAGCGGGAGGAGTTGAGCAGTTCTTC.

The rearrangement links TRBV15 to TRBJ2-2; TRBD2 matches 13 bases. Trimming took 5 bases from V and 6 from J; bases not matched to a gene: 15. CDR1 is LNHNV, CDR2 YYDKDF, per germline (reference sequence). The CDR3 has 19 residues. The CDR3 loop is CATSLLAGGRYMGSGELFF. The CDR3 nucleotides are TGTGCCACCAGCCTACTAGCGGGAGGGCGATATATGGGCTCCGGGGAGCTGTTTTTT.

The chain's CDR3 is CASRRSDRAQETQYF. Here the CDR3 DNA reads TGTGCCAGCAGGCGGTCCGACAGGGCACAAGAGACCCAGTACTTC. The chain carries TRBV11-2 and TRBJ2-5; 7 nucleotides align to TRBD1. The CDR3 contains 15 residues. V trimming: 6 bases; J trimming: 2 bases; junction bases outside the gene matches: 9. In germline, CDR1 is SGHAT, CDR2 FQNNGV.

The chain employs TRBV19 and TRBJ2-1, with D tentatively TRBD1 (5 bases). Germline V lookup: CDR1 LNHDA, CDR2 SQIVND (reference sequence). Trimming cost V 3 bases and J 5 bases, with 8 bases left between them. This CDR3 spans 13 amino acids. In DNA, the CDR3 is TGTGCCAGTAGTATTCGACAGAACAATGAGCAGTTCTTC. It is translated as CASSIRQNNEQFF.

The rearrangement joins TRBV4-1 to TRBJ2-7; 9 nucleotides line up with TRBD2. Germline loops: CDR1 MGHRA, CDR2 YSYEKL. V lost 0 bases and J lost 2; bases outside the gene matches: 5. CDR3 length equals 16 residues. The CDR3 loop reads CASSQDRLAAPYEQYF. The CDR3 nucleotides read TGCGCCAGCAGCCAAGATCGACTAGCGGCCCCCTACGAGCAGTACTTC.

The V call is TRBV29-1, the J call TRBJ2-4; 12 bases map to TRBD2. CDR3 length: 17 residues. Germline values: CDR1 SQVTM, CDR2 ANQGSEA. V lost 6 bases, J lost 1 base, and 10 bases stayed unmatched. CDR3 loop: CSVKTSGSPLAKNIQYF. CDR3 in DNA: TGCAGCGTCAAGACTAGCGGGAGTCCACTGGCCAAAAACATTCAGTACTTC.

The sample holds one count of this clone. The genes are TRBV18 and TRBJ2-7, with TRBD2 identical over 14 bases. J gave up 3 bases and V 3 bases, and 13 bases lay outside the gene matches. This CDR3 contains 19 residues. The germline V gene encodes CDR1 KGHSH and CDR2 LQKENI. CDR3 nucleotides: TGTGCCAGCTCACCGGGGACTAGCGGGGGAGGGAGGACCTTCTACGAGCAGTACTTC. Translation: CASSPGTSGGGRTFYEQYF.

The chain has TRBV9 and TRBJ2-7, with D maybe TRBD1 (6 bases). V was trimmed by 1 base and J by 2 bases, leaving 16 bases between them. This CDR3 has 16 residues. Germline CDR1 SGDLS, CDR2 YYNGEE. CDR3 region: CASSVRPDSGPYEQYF. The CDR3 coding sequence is TGTGCCAGCAGCGTACGCCCGGACAGCGGACCCTACGAGCAGTACTTC. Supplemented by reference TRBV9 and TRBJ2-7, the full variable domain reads DSGVTQTPKHLITATGQRVTLRCSPRSGDLSVYWYQQSLDQGLQFLIQYYNGEERAKGNILERFSAQQFPDLHSELNLSSLELGDSALYFCASSVRPDSGPYEQYFGPGTRLTVT.

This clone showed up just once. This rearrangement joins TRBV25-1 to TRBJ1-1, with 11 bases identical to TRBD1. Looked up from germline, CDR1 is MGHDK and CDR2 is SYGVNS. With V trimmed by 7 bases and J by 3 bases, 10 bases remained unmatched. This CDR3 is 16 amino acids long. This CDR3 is CASTPGTGGWHTEAFF. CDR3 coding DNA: TGTGCCAGCACCCCCGGGACAGGGGGTTGGCACACTGAAGCTTTCTTT.

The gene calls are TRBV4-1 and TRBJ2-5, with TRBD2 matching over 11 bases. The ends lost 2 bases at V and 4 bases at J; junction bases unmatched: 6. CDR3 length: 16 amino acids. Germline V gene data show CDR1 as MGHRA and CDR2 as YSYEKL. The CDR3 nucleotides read TGCGCCAGCAGCCAACATACTACTAGCGGGAGAGAGACCCAGTACTTC. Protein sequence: CASSQHTTSGRETQYF.

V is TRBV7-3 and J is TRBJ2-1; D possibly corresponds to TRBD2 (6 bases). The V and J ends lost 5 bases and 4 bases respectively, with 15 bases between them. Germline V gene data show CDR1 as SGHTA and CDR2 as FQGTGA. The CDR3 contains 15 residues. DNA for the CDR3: TGTGCCAGCAGCCCGGGGGAGTTACGATACAATGAGCAGTTCTTC. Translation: CASSPGELRYNEQFF.

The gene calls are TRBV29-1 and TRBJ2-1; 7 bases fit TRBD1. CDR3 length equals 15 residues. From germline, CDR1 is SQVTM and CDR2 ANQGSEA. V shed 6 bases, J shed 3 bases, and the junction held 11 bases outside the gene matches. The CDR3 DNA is TGCAGCGTCGTAAAACAGGGGTTTAGCTACAATGAGCAGTTCTTC. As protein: CSVVKQGFSYNEQFF.

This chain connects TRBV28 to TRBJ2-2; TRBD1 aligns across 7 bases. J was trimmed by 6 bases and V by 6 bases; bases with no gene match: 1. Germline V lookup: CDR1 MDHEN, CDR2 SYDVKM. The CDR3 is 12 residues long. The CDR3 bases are TGTGCCAGCAGGGGACAGTCCGGGGAGCTGTTTTTT. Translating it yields CASRGQSGELFF.

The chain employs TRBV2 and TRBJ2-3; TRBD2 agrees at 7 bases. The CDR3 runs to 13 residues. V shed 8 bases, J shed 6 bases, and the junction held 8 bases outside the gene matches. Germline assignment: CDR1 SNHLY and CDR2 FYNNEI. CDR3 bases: TGTGCCAGCCCAATACTAGCGCCGGATACGCAGTATTTT. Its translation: CASPILAPDTQYF.

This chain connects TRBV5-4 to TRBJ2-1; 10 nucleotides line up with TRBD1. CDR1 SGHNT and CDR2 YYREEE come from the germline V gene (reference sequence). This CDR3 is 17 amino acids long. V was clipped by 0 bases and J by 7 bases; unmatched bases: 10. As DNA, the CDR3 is TGTGCCAGCAGCTTGGCCCCGGACAGGGGGTCATTTAATGAGCAGTTCTTC. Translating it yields CASSLAPDRGSFNEQFF.

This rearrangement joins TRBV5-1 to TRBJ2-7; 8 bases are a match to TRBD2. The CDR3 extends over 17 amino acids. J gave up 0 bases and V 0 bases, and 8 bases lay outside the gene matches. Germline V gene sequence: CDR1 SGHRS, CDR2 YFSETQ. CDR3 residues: CASSLELAERNSYEQYF. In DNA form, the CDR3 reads TGCGCCAGCAGCTTGGAACTAGCGGAGAGAAACTCCTACGAGCAGTACTTC.

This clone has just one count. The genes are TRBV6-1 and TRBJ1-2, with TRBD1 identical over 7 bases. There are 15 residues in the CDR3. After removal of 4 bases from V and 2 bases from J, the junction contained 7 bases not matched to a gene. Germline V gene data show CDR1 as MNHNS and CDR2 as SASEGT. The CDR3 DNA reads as TGTGCCAGCAGTGTTTACAGGGGCGAGAACTATGGCTACACCTTC. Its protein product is CASSVYRGENYGYTF.

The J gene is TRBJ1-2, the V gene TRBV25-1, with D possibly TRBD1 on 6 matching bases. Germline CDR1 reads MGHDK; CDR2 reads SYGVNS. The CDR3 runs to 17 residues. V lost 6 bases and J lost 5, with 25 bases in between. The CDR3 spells CASRRQASPSRVYGYTF. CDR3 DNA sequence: TGTGCCAGCAGACGACAGGCTTCTCCCTCCAGAGTATATGGCTACACCTTC.

The CDR3 spells CATRAGTYNEQFF. CDR3 bases: TGTGCCACCAGGGCGGGGACCTACAATGAGCAGTTCTTC. J is TRBJ2-1 and V is TRBV15, with D perhaps TRBD2 (6 bases). V lost 6 bases, J lost 2 bases, and 8 bases lay in between. The CDR3 covers 13 residues. Per the germline V gene, CDR1 is LNHNV and CDR2 is YYDKDF (reference sequence).

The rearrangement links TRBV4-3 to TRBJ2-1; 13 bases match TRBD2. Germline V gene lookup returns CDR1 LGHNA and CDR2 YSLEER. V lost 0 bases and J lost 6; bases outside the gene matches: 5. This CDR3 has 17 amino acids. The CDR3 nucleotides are TGCGCCAGCAGCCAAGATCTCCGACTAGCGGGAGGCAATGAGCAGTTCTTC. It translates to CASSQDLRLAGGNEQFF.

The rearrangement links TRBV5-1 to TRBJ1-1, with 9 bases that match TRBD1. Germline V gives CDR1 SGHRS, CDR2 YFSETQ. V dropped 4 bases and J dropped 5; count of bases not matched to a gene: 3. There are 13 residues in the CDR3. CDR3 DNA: TGCGCCAGCAGCGTGACAGGGGGGACTGAAGCTTTCTTT. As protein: CASSVTGGTEAFF. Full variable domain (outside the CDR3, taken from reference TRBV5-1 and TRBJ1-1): KAGVTQTPRYLIKTRGQQVTLSCSPISGHRSVSWYQQTPGQGLQFLFEYFSETQRNKGNFPGRFSGRQFSNSRSEMNVSTLELGDSALYLCASSVTGGTEAFFGQGTRLTVV.

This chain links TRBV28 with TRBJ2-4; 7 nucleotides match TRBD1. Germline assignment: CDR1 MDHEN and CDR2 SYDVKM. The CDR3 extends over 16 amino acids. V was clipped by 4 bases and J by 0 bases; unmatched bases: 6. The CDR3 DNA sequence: TGTGCCAGCAGTTCGAACAGGGGTCTAGCCAAAAACATTCAGTACTTC. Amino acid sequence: CASSSNRGLAKNIQYF.

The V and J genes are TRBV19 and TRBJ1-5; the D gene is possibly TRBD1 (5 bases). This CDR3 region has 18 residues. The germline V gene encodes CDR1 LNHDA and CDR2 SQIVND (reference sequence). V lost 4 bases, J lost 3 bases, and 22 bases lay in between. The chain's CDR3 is CASSTQDTASLTNQPQHF. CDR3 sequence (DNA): TGTGCCAGTAGTACCCAGGACACGGCTTCACTAACCAATCAGCCCCAGCATTTT.

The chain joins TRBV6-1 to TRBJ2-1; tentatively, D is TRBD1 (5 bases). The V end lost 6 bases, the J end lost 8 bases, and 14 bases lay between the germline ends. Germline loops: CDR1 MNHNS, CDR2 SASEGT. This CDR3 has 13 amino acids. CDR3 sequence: CASRDTANDEQFF. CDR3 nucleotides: TGTGCCAGCAGGGACACTGCAAACGATGAGCAGTTCTTC.

The CDR3 coding sequence is TGTGCCAGCAGCCACGGACTACTTGAGCAGTTCTTC. The encoded protein is CASSHGLLEQFF. The V call is TRBV4-2, the J call TRBJ2-1, with D perhaps matching TRBD2 (6 bases). The CDR3 has 12 amino acids. CDR1 and CDR2 from the germline V gene are LGHNA and YNFKEQ. Trimming pared 3 bases from V and 9 bases from J, leaving 9 bases between.

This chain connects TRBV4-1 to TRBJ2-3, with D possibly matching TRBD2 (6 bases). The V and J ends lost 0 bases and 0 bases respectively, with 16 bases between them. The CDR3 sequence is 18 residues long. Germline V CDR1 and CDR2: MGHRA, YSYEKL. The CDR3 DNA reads TGCGCCAGCAGCCAAGATGTACAGAGCGGGTTTAGCACAGATACGCAGTATTTT. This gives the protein CASSQDVQSGFSTDTQYF.

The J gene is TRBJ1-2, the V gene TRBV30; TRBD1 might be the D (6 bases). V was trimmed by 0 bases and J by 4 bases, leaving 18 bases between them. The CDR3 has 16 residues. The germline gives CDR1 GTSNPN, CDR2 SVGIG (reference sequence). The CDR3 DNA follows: TGTGCCTGGAGTGTACGGTCCAGGGGCGCATCCTATGGCTACACCTTC. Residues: CAWSVRSRGASYGYTF. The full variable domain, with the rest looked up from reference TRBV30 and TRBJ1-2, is SQTIHQWPATLVQPVGSPLSLECTVEGTSNPNLYWYRQAAGRGLQLLFYSVGIGQISSEVPQNLSASRPQDRQFILSSKKLLLSDSGFYLCAWSVRSRGASYGYTFGSGTRLTVV.

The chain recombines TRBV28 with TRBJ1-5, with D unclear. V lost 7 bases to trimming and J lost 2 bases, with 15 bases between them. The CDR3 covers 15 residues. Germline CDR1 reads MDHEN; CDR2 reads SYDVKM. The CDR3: CASTPPEAGNQPQHF. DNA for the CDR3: TGTGCCAGCACCCCTCCCGAGGCCGGCAATCAGCCCCAGCATTTT.